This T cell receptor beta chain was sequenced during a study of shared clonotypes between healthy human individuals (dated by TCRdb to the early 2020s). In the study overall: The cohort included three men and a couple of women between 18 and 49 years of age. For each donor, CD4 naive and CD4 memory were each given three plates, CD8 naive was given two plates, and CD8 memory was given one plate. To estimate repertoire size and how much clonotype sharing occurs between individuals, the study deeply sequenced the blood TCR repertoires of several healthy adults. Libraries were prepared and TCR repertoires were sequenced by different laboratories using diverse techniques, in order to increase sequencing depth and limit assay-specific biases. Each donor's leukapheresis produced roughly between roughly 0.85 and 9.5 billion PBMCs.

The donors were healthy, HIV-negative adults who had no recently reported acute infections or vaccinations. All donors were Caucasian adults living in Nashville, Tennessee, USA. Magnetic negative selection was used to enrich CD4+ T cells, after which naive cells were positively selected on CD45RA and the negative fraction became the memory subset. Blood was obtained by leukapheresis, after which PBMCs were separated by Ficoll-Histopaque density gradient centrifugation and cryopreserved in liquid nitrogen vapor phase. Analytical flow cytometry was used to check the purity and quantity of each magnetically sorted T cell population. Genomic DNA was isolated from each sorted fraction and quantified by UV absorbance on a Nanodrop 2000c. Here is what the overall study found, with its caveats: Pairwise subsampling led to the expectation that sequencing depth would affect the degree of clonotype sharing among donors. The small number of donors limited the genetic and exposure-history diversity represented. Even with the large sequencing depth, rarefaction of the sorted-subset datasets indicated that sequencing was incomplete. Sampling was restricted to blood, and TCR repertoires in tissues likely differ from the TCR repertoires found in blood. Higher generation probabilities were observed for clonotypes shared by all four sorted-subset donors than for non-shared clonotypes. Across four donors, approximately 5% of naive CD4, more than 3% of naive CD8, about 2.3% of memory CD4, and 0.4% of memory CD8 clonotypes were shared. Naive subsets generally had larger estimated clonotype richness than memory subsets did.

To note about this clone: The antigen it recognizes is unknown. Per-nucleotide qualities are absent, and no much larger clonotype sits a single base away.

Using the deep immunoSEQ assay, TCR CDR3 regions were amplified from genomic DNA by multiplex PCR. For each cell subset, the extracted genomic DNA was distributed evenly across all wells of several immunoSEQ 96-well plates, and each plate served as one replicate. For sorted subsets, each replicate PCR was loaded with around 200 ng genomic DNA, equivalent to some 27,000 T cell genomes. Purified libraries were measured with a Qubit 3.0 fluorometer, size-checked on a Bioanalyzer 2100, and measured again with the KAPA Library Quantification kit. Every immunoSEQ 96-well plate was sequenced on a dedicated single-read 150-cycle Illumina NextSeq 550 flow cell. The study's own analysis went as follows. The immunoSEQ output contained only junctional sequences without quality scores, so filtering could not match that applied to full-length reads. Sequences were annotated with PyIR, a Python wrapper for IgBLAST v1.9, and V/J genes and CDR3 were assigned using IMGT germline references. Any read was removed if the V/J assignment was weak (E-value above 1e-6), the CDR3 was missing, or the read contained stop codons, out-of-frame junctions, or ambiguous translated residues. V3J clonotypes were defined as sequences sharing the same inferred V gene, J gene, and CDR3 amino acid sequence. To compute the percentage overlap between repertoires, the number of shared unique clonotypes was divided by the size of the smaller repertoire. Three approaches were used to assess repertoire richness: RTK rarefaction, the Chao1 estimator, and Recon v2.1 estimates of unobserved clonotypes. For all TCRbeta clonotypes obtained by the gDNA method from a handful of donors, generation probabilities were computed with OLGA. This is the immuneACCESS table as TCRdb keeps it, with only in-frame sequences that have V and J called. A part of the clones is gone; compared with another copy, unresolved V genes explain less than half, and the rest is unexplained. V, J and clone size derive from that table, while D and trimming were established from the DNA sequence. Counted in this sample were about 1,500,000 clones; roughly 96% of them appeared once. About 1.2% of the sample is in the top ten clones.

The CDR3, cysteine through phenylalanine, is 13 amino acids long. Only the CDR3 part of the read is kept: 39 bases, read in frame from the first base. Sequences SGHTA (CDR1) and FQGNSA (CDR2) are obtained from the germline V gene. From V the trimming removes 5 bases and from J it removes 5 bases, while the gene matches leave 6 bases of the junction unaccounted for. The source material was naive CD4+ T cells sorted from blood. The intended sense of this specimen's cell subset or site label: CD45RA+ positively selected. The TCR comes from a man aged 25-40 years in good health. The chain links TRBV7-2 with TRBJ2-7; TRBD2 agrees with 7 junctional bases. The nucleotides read TGTGCCAGCAGCAGAAGCGGGGTGCACGAGCAGTACTTC. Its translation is CASSRSGVHEQYF. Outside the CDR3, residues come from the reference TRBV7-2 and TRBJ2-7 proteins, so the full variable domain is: GAGVSQSPSNKVTEKGKDVELRCDPISGHTALYWYRQSLGQGLEFLIYFQGNSAPDKSGLPSDRFSAERTGGSVSTLTIQRTQQEDSAVYLCASSRSGVHEQYFGPGTRLTVT.